This is a list of T cell receptor beta chains from one sample in a study of T cell responses to AZD1222 COVID-19 vaccine. TCRdb's copy holds only in-frame clones and misses some; the assay was immunoSEQ multiplex PCR. The sample has approximately 150,000 clones, about 93% seen once. Sample: peripheral blood, taken on day 0 of AZD1222 vaccination. These receptors were collected from an adult in good health. Each CDR3 is given with its conserved first and last residue. Fields, in order: V gene, D gene, clone size, J gene, CDR3 protein, CDR3 DNA. A D gene is named only where the DNA matches it firmly. Clone size, where shown, is once, few, many, or a class for clones that have expanded.

v_gene: TRBV4-1
d_gene: -
abundance: -
j_gene: TRBJ1-5
CDR3aa: CASSPLEWSRLGHQPQHF
CDR3nt: TGCGCCAGCAGCCCCCTTGAGTGGTCGAGACTTGGTCATCAGCCCCAGCATTTT

v_gene: TRBV7-9
d_gene: TRBD1
abundance: -
j_gene: TRBJ1-1
CDR3aa: CASSKPGTEAFF
CDR3nt: TGTGCCAGCAGCAAACCCGGGACAGAGGCTTTCTTT

v_gene: TRBV6-2/TRBV6-3
d_gene: -
abundance: once
j_gene: TRBJ2-7
CDR3aa: CASSYTTQYEQYF
CDR3nt: TGTGCCAGCAGTTACACCACCCAGTACGAGCAGTACTTC

v_gene: TRBV15
d_gene: -
abundance: once
j_gene: TRBJ2-2
CDR3aa: CATSRDRSAGELFF
CDR3nt: TGTGCCACCAGCAGAGATCGGTCGGCCGGGGAGCTGTTTTTT

v_gene: TRBV5-4
d_gene: -
abundance: -
j_gene: TRBJ2-5
CDR3aa: CASSLVADQETQYF
CDR3nt: TGTGCCAGCAGCTTGGTTGCGGATCAAGAGACCCAGTACTTC

v_gene: TRBV2
d_gene: TRBD1
abundance: -
j_gene: TRBJ1-2
CDR3aa: CASKEQGPSRGYTF
CDR3nt: TGTGCCAGTAAAGAACAGGGGCCTTCACGTGGCTACACCTTC

v_gene: TRBV6-2/TRBV6-3
d_gene: TRBD1
abundance: -
j_gene: TRBJ1-1
CDR3aa: CASSLLRGTEAFF
CDR3nt: TGTGCCAGCAGCCTCCTCAGGGGGACTGAAGCTTTCTTT

v_gene: TRBV6-1
d_gene: -
abundance: -
j_gene: TRBJ2-7
CDR3aa: CASSDSSFGGTSSYEQYF
CDR3nt: TGTGCCAGCAGTGATAGTTCATTCGGCGGAACGAGCTCCTACGAGCAGTACTTC

v_gene: TRBV9
d_gene: -
abundance: -
j_gene: TRBJ2-7
CDR3aa: CASSVGGGTYEQYF
CDR3nt: TGTGCCAGCAGCGTAGGAGGCGGAACCTACGAGCAGTACTTC

v_gene: TRBV7-6
d_gene: -
abundance: -
j_gene: TRBJ2-2
CDR3aa: CASNRKTVNTGELFF
CDR3nt: TGTGCCAGCAACCGTAAGACAGTGAACACCGGGGAGCTGTTTTTT

v_gene: TRBV3-1/TRBV3-2
d_gene: TRBD1
abundance: -
j_gene: TRBJ1-1
CDR3aa: CASSLGQGANTEAFF
CDR3nt: TGTGCCAGCAGCCTCGGACAGGGGGCAAACACTGAAGCTTTCTTT

v_gene: TRBV11-2
d_gene: TRBD2
abundance: -
j_gene: TRBJ2-7
CDR3aa: CASSLAGGTYEQYF
CDR3nt: TGTGCCAGCAGCTTAGCGGGGGGAACCTACGAGCAGTACTTC

v_gene: TRBV5-1
d_gene: TRBD2
abundance: -
j_gene: TRBJ2-3
CDR3aa: CASRRVPTSGLDTQYF
CDR3nt: TGCGCCAGCAGACGGGTCCCGACTAGCGGCCTAGATACGCAGTATTTT

v_gene: TRBV27
d_gene: -
abundance: -
j_gene: TRBJ2-5
CDR3aa: CASSQTPGSAFKTQYF
CDR3nt: TGTGCCAGCAGCCAAACCCCCGGCTCGGCATTTAAGACCCAGTACTTC

v_gene: TRBV24-1
d_gene: -
abundance: once
j_gene: TRBJ2-7
CDR3aa: CATSDPGSYEQYF
CDR3nt: TGTGCCACCAGCGACCCTGGGTCCTACGAGCAGTACTTC

v_gene: TRBV5-1
d_gene: -
abundance: once
j_gene: TRBJ2-7
CDR3aa: CASSRWGCPGPSYEQYF
CDR3nt: TGCGCCAGCAGCAGGTGGGGGTGCCCGGGACCCTCCTACGAGCAGTACTTC

v_gene: TRBV29-1
d_gene: TRBD2
abundance: -
j_gene: TRBJ2-5
CDR3aa: CSVAGGPLKTQYF
CDR3nt: TGCAGCGTAGCGGGAGGGCCTCTAAAGACCCAGTACTTC

v_gene: TRBV19
d_gene: -
abundance: -
j_gene: TRBJ2-7
CDR3aa: CASTSGGSAPHEQYF
CDR3nt: TGTGCCAGTACGTCCGGGGGCTCGGCCCCCCACGAGCAGTACTTC